The clone carrying this T cell receptor beta chain was observed a few times. Germline-derived CDR1 and CDR2 are SGHRS and YFSETQ. This CDR3 is built from 14 residues. The V gene end was trimmed by 4 bases and the J gene end by 9 bases; junction bases not matched to a gene: 7. Sample-barcoded 5' priming and a J-beta primer mix drove a second PCR of roughly 7 to 11 cycles. Each CDR3 protein gets one entry after TCRdb re-called the 5' RACE reads with MiXCR. The data hold around 1,500,000 distinct CDR3 sequences, with around two fifths observed a single time. This sample is part of a study of blood T cells in healthy people across ages.

The specimen was blood. The TCR was taken from a woman aged 18-35 years in good health. This chain links TRBV5-1 with TRBJ2-4, with TRBD2 identical over 10 bases. CDR3 amino acids: CASSAGEREGIQYF. In DNA, the CDR3 is TGCGCCAGCAGCGCGGGGGAGCGGGAGGGCATTCAGTACTTC. Supplemented by reference TRBV5-1 and TRBJ2-4, the full variable domain reads KAGVTQTPRYLIKTRGQQVTLSCSPISGHRSVSWYQQTPGQGLQFLFEYFSETQRNKGNFPGRFSGRQFSNSRSEMNVSTLELGDSALYLCASSAGEREGIQYFGAGTRLSVL.